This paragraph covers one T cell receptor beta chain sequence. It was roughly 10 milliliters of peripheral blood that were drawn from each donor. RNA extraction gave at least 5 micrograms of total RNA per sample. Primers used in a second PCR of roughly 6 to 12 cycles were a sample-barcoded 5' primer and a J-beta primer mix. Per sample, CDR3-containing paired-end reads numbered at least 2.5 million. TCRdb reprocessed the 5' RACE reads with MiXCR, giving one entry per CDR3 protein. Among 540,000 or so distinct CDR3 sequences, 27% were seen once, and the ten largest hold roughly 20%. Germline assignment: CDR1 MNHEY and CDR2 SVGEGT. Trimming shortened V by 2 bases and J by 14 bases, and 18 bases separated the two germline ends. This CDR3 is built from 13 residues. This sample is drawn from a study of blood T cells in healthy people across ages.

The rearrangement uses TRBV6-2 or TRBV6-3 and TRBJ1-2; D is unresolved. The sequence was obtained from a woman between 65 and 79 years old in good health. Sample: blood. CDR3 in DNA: TGTGCCAGCAGTTACGATTTGGGCCGACCGGGGACCTTC. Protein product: CASSYDLGRPGTF.